The clone carrying this T cell receptor (beta chain) has a single count. The record originates from a study of blood T cell repertoires in COVID-19. Per the study methods: The authors estimated nucleated cell counts from reference gene primer amplification. Produced via immunoSEQ multiplex PCR; TCRdb's table is partial and in-frame only. D and trimming were read from the DNA, whereas the V and J calls and clone size are those reported in that table. The table shows 140,000 to 150,000 clones, with 70% to 90% occurring only once. Trimming shortened V by 2 bases and J by 3 bases, and 8 bases separated the two germline ends. Germline V gene data show CDR1 as MNHEY and CDR2 as SVGAGI. The CDR3 totals 14 residues.

This sequence originates from a man aged 55 to 70 with active or convalescent COVID-19. Sequenced sample: peripheral blood. This sequence joins TRBV6-5 and TRBJ2-1; D unclear. The CDR3 reads CASSYEVSYNEQFF. The DNA of the CDR3 is TGTGCCAGCAGTTACGAGGTCAGCTACAATGAGCAGTTCTTC.